Below, one T cell receptor (beta chain) is given with its context. Its antigen is unknown. This sample is part of a study of T cells in localized non-small cell lung cancer. The study's findings and limits: In the blood, greater T cell density corresponded to longer overall survival. T cell clonality was highest in uninvolved adjacent lung, above tumor. It remains possible that heterogeneity exists, since only one tumor region was sequenced. Detection in adjacent lung was observed for a median about 50 of the top 100 tumor clones.

TCRdb's table, derived via immunoSEQ multiplex PCR, lists solely in-frame clones and lacks some. The sample lists tens of thousands of clones, approximately 84% occurring once. V trimming: 10 bases; J trimming: 1 base; junction bases outside the gene matches: 3. Germline values: CDR1 SGHAT, CDR2 FQNNGV. There are 12 residues in the CDR3. Source: peripheral blood, taken before any cancer treatment. The genes are TRBV11-2 and TRBJ1-1; TRBD1 matches 7 bases. This TCR derives from a man aged 35-75 years with stage I lung adenocarcinoma. CDR3 residues: CATGQENTEAFF. CDR3 nucleotide sequence: TGTGCCACTGGACAGGAGAACACTGAAGCTTTCTTT.